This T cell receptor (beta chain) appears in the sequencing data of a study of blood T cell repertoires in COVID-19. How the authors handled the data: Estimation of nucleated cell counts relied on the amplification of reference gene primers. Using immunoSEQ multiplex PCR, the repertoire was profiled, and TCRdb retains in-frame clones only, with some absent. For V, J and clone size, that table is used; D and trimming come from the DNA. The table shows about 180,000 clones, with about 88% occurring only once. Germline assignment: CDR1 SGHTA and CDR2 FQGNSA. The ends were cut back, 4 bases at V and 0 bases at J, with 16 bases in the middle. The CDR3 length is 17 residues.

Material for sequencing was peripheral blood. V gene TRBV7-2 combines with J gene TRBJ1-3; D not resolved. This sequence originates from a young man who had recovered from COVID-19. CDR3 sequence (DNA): TGTGCCAGCAGCTCTGCCCCCCAGCGAAACTCTGGAAACACCATATATTTT. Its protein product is CASSSAPQRNSGNTIYF.